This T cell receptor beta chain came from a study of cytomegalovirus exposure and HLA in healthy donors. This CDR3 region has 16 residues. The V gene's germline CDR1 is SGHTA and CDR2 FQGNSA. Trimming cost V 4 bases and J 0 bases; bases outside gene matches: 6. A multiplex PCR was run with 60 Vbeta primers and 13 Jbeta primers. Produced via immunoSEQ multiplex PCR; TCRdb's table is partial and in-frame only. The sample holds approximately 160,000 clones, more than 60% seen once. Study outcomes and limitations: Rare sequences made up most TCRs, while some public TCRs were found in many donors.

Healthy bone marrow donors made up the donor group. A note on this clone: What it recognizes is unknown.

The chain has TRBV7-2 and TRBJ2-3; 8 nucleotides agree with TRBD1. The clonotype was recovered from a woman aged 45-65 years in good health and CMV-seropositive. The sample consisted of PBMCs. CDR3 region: CASSWTGSTSTDTQYF. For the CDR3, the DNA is TGTGCCAGCAGCTGGACAGGGAGCACTAGCACAGATACGCAGTATTTT. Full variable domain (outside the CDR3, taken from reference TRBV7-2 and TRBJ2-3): GAGVSQSPSNKVTEKGKDVELRCDPISGHTALYWYRQSLGQGLEFLIYFQGNSAPDKSGLPSDRFSAERTGGSVSTLTIQRTQQEDSAVYLCASSWTGSTSTDTQYFGPGTRLTVL.